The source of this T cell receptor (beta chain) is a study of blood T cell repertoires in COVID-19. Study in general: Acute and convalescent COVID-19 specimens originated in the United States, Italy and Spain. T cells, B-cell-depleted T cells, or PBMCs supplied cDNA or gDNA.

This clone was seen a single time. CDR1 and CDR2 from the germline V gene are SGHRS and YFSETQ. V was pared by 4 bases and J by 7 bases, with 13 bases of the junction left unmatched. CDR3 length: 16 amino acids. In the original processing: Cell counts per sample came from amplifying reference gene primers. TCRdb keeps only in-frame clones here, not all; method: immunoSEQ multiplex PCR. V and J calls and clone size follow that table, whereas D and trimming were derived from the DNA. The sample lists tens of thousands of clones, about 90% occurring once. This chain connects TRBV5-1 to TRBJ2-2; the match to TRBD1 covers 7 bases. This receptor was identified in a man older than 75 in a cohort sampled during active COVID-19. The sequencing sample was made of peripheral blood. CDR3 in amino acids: CASSRRPGGVIGELFF. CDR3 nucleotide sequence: TGCGCCAGCAGCCGACGGCCAGGGGGAGTAATCGGGGAGCTGTTTTTT.